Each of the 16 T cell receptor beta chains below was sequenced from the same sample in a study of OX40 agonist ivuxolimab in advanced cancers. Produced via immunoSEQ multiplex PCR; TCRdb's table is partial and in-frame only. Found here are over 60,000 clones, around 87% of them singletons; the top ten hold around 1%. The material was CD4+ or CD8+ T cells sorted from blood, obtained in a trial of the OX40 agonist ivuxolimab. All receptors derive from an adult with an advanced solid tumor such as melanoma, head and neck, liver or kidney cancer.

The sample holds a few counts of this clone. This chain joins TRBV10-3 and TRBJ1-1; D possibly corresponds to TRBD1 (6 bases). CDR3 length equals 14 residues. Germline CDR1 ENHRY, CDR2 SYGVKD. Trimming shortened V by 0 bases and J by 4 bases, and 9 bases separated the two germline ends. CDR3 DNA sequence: TGTGCCATCAGTGAGTCTCCGGGGGCCACTGAAGCTTTCTTT. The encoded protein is CAISESPGATEAFF.

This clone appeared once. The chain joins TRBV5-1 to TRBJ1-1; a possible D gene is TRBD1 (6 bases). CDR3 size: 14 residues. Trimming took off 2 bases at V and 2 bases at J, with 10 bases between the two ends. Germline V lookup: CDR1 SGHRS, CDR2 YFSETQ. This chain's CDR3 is CASSFGTRNTEAFF. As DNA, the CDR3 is TGCGCCAGCAGCTTCGGGACACGCAACACTGAAGCTTTCTTT. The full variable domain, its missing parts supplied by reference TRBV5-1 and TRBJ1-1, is KAGVTQTPRYLIKTRGQQVTLSCSPISGHRSVSWYQQTPGQGLQFLFEYFSETQRNKGNFPGRFSGRQFSNSRSEMNVSTLELGDSALYLCASSFGTRNTEAFFGQGTRLTVV.

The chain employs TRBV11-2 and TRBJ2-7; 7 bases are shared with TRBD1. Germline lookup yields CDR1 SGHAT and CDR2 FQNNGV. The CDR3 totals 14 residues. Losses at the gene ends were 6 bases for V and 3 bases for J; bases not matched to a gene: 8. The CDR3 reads CASRPTGLDYEQYF. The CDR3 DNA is TGTGCCAGCAGGCCGACAGGGTTGGACTACGAGCAGTACTTC.

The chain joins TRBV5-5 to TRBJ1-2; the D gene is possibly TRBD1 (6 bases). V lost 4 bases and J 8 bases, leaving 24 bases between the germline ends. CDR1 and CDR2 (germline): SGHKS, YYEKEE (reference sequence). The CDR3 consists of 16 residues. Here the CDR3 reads CASSLQGRPLEEGYTF. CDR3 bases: TGTGCCAGCAGCCTACAGGGTCGACCTCTGGAGGAAGGCTACACCTTC.

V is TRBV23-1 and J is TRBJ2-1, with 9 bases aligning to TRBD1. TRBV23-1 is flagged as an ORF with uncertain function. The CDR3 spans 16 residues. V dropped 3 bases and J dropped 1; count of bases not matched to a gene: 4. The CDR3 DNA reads TGCGCCAGCAGTCACTCCGGGACAGGGTCCTACAATGAGCAGTTCTTC. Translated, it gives CASSHSGTGSYNEQFF.

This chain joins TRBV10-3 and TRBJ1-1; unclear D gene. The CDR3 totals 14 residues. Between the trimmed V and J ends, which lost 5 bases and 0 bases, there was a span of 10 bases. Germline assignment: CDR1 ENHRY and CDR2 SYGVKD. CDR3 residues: CAISLDALNTEAFF. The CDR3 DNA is TGTGCCATCAGTCTAGACGCGTTGAACACTGAAGCTTTCTTT.

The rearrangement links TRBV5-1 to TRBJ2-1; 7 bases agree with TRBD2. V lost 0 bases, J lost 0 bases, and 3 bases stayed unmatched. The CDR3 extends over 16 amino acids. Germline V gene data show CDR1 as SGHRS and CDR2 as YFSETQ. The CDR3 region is CASSLERGSSYNEQFF. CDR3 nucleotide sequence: TGCGCCAGCAGCTTGGAGCGGGGTAGCTCCTACAATGAGCAGTTCTTC.

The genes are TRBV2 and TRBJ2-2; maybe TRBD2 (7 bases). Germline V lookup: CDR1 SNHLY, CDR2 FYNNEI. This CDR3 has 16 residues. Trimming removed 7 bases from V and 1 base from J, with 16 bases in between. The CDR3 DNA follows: TGTGCCAGCAAGCGGGGAGCGGACAGGAACACCGGGGAGCTGTTTTTT. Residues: CASKRGADRNTGELFF.

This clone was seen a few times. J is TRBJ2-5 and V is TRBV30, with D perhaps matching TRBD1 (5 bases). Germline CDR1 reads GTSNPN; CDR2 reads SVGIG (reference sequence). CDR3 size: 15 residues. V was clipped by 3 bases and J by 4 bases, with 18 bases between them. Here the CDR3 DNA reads TGTGCCTGGAGCCCGACAGTAGAAGCAGGAGAGACCCAGTACTTC. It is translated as CAWSPTVEAGETQYF.

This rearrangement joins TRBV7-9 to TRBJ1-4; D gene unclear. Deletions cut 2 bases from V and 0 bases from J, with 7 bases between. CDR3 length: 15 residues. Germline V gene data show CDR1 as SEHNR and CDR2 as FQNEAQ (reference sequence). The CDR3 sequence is CASSLLSSTNEKLFF. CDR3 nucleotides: TGTGCCAGCAGCTTACTCAGCTCAACTAATGAAAAACTGTTTTTT.

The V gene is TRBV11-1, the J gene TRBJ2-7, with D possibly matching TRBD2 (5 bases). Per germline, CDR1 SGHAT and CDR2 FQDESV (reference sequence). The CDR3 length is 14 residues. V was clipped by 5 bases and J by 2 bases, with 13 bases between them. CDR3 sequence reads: CASSQWTRPYEQYF. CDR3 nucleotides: TGTGCCAGCAGCCAATGGACTCGCCCCTACGAGCAGTACTTC.

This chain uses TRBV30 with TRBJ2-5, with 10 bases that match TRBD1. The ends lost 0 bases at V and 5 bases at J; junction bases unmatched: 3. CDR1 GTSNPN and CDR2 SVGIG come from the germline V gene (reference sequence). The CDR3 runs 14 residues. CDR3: CAWSVGQGWETQYF. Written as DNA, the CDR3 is TGTGCCTGGAGTGTGGGACAGGGGTGGGAGACCCAGTACTTC.

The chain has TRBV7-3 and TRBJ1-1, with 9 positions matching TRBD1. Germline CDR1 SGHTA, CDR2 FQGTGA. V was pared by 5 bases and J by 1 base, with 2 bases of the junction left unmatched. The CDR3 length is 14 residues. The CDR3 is CASSPDRGNTEAFF. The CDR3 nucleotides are TGTGCCAGCAGCCCGGACAGGGGGAACACTGAAGCTTTCTTT. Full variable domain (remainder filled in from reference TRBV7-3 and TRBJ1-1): GAGVSQTPSNKVTEKGKYVELRCDPISGHTALYWYRQSLGQGPEFLIYFQGTGAADDSGLPNDRFFAVRPEGSVSTLKIQRTERGDSAVYLCASSPDRGNTEAFFGQGTRLTVV.

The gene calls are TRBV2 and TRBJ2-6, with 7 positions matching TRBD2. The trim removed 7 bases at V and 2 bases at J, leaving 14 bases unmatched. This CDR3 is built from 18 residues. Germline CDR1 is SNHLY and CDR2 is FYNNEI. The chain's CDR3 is CASNPREASFAGANVLTF. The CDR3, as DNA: TGTGCCAGCAATCCACGGGAGGCGTCTTTCGCTGGGGCCAACGTCCTGACTTTC.

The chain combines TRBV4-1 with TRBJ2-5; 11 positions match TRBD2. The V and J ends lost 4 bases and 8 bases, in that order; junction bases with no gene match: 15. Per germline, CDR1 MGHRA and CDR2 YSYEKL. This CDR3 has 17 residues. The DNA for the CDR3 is TGCGCCAGCAGCCCACCATTAGCGGGGGGGCGATCTGGCACCCAGTACTTC. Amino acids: CASSPPLAGGRSGTQYF.

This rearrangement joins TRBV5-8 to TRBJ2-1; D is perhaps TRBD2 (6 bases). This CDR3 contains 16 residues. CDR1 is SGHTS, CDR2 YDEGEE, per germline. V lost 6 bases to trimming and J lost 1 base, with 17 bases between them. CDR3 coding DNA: TGTGCCAGCACTACAAGTTCGGGGGATTCCTACAATGAGCAGTTCTTC. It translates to CASTTSSGDSYNEQFF.